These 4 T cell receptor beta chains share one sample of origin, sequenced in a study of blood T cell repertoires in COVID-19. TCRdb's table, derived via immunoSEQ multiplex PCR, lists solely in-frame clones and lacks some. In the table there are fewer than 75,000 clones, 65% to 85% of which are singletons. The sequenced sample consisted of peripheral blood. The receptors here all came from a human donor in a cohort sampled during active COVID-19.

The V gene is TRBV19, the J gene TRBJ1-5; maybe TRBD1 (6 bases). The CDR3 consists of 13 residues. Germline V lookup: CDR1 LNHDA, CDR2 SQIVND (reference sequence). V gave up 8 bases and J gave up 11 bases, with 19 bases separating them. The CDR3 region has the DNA TGTGCCAGTTCCGGGACACTCGTTGAAGCCCAGCATTTT. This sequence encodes CASSGTLVEAQHF.

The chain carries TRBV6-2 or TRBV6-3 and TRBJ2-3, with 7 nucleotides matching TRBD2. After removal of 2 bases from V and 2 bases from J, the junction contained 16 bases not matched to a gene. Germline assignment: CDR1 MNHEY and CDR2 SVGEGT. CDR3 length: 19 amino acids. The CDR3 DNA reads TGTGCCAGCAGTTACCCAATACCCCCGAGCGGGATCCCCACAGATACGCAGTATTTT. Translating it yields CASSYPIPPSGIPTDTQYF.

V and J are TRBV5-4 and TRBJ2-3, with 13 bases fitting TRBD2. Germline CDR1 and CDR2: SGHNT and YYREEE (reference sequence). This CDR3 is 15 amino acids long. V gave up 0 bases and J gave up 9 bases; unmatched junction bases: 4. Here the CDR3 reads CASSLGGTSGVTQYF. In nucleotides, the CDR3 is TGTGCCAGCAGCTTGGGGGGGACTAGCGGGGTCACGCAGTATTTT.

DNA for the CDR3: TGTGCCAGCAGCGTAGGAGGGACTAATGAAAAACTGTTTTTT. It encodes CASSVGGTNEKLFF. The rearrangement links TRBV9 to TRBJ1-4; D not certain. The CDR3 length is 14 residues. Germline V gives CDR1 SGDLS, CDR2 YYNGEE. Trimming pared 0 bases from V and 2 bases from J, leaving 5 bases between.